This T cell receptor beta chain was profiled in a study of blood T cell repertoires in COVID-19. Study summary: The United States, Italy and Spain supplied acute and convalescent COVID-19 samples. In each case, the material was cDNA or gDNA derived from T cells, B-cell-depleted T cells, or PBMCs.

The germline CDR1 and CDR2 sequences are LGHDT and YNNKEL (reference sequence). V was clipped by 7 bases and J by 1 base, with 7 bases between them. The CDR3 loop spans 12 amino acids. Authors' analysis steps: Amplification of reference gene primers was used by the study to estimate nucleated cell counts. Profiled with immunoSEQ multiplex PCR; TCRdb holds only in-frame clones, not every one. V, J and clone size were drawn from that table, and D and trimming were deduced from the DNA. In the table there are around 100,000 clones, more than 60% of which are singletons. Sequences were obtained from peripheral blood. This chain links TRBV3-1 (or the pseudogene TRBV3-2) with TRBJ1-1; maybe TRBD1 (5 bases). The receptor's source is an older man with active or convalescent COVID-19. This CDR3 reads CASKQANTEAFF. The CDR3 nucleotides read TGTGCCAGCAAACAGGCGAACACTGAAGCTTTCTTT.